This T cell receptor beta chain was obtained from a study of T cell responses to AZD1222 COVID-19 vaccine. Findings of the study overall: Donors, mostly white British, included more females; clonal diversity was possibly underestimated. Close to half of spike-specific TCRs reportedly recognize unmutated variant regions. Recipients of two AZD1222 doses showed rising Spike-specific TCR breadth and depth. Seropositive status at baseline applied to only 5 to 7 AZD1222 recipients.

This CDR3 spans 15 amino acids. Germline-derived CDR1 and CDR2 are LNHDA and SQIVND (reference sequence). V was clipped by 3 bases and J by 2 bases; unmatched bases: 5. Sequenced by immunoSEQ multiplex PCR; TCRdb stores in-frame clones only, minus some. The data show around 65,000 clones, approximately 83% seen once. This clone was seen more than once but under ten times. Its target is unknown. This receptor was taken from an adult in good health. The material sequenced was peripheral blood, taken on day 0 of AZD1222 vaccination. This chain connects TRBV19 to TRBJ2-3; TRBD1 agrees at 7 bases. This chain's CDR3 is CASSMGDRDTDTQYF. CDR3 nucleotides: TGTGCCAGTAGTATGGGGGACAGAGACACAGATACGCAGTATTTT.